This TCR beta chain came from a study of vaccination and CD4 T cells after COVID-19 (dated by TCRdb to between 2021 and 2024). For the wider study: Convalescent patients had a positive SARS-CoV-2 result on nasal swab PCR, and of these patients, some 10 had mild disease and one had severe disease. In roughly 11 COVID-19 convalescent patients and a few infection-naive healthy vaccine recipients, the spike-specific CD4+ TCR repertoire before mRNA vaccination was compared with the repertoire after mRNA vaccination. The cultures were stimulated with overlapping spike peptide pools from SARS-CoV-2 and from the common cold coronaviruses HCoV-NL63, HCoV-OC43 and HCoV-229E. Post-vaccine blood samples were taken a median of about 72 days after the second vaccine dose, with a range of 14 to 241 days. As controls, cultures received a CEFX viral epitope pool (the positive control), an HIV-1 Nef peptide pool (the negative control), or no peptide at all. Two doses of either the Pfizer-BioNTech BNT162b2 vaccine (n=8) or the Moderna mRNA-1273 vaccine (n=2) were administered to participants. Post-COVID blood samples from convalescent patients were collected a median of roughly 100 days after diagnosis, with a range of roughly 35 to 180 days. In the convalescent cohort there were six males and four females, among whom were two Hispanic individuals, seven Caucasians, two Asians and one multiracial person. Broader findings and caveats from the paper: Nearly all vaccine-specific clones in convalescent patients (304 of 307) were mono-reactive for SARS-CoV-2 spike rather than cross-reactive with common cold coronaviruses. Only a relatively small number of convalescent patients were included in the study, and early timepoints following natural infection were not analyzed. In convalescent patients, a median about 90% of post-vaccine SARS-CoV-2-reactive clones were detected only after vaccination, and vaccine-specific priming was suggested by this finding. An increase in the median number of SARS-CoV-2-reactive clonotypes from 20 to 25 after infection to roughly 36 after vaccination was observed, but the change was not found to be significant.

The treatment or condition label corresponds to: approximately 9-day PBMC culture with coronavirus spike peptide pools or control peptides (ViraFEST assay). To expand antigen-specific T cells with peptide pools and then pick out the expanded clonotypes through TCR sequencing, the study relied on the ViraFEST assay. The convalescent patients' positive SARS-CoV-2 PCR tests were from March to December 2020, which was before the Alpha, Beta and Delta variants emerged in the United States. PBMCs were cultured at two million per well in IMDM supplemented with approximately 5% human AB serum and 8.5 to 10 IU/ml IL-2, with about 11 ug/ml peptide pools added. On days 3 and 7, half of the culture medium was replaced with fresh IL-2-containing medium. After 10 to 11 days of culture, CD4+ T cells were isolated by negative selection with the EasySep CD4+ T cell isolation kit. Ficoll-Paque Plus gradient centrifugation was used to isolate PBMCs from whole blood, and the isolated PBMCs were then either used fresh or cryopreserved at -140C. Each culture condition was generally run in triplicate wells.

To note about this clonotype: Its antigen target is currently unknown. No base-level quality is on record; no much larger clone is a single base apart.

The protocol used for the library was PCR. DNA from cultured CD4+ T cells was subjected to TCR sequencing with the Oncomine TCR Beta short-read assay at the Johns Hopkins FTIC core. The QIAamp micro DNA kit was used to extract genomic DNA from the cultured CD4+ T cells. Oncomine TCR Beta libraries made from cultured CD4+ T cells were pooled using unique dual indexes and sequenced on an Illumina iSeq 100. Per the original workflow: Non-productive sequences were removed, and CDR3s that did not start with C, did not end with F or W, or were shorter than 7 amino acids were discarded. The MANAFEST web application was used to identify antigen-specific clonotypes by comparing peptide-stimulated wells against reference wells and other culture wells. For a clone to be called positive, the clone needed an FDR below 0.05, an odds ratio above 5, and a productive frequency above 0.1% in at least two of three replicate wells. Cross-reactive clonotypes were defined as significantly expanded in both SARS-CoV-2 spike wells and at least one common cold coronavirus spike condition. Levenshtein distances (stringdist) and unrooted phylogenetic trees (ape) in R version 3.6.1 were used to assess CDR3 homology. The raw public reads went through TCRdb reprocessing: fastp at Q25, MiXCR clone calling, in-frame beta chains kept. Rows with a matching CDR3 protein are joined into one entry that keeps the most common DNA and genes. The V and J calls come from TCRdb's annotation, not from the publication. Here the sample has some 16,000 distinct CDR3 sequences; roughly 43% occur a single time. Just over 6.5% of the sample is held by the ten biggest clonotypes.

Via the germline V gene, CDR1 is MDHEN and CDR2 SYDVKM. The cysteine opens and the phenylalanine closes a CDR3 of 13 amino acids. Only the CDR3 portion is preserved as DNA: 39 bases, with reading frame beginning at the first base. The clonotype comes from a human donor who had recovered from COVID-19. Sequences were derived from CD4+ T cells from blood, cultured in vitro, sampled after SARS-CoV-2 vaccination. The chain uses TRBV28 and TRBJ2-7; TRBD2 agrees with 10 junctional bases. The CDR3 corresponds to CATFTSGINEQYF. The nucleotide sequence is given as TGTGCAACCTTCACTAGCGGGATAAACGAGCAGTACTTC.